A selection of T cell receptor beta chains follows, all from one sample in a study of T cells in Graves' hyperthyroidism and ophthalmopathy. In TCRdb, the multiplex PCR reads were re-called with MiXCR into one record per CDR3 protein. The sample lists about 660,000 distinct CDR3 sequences, roughly 45% occurring once. Sequencing was carried out using peripheral blood or thyroid tissue (not recorded which). These receptors all come from an adult man with Graves' disease, either hyperthyroidism or ophthalmopathy (not recorded which). Both conserved end residues are part of each CDR3. The D gene is left open where the match is weak. The size of a clone is reported for some rows only, either as once, few or many, or as a class for expanded clones.

v_gene,j_gene,abundance,d_gene,CDR3aa,CDR3nt
TRBV12-3/TRBV12-4,TRBJ2-2,many,TRBD2,CASLGRAGTGELFF,TGTGCCAGTCTCGGGAGGGCCGGAACCGGGGAGCTGTTTTTT
TRBV12-3/TRBV12-4,TRBJ1-1,.,TRBD1,CASSSPGQPMNTEAFF,TGTGCCAGCAGTAGCCCGGGACAGCCTATGAACACTGAAGCTTTCTTT
TRBV5-1,TRBJ2-7,.,TRBD1,CASSLGQGPGGQYF,TGCGCCAGCAGCCTTGGACAGGGTCCGGGCGGGCAGTACTTC
TRBV2,TRBJ1-6,.,TRBD1,CATSPGTGGNSPLHF,TGTGCCACCAGCCCCGGGACAGGGGGTAATTCACCCCTCCACTTT
TRBV5-8,TRBJ1-5,.,.,CASSLKSGSNQPQHF,TGTGCCAGCAGCTTAAAGTCCGGGAGCAATCAGCCCCAGCATTTT
TRBV25-1,TRBJ1-2,.,TRBD1,CASSGPRDRAYRYGYTF,TGTGCCAGCAGTGGCCCCCGGGACAGGGCCTACCGCTATGGCTACACCTTC
TRBV29-1,TRBJ2-2,.,.,CSVAGGRPGSCFF,.
TRBV7-6,TRBJ1-6,few,.,CASSLGGGVTNSPLHF,TGTGCCAGCAGCTTAGGTGGGGGGGTGACTAATTCACCCCTCCACTTT
TRBV10-3,TRBJ2-7,.,.,CAISVGVSYEQYF,TGTGCCATCAGTGTGGGGGTTTCCTACGAGCAGTACTTC
TRBV6-6,TRBJ2-7,.,TRBD1,CASSYMPPGQGYNEQYF,TGTGCCAGCAGTTACATGCCCCCAGGACAGGGGTACAACGAGCAGTACTTC
TRBV5-5,TRBJ1-2,.,.,CASSRGSNYGYTF,TGTGCCAGCAGTCGAGGTTCTAACTATGGCTACACCTTC
TRBV29-1,TRBJ1-1,.,.,CSSLDGMAVNTEAFF,TGCAGCAGCTTGGACGGAATGGCGGTGAACACTGAAGCTTTCTTT
TRBV2,TRBJ1-3,.,.,CASSLRQNTIYF,TGTGCCAGCAGTTTAAGGCAGAACACCATATATTTT
TRBV7-8,TRBJ2-7,many,.,CASSLAPGIYEQYF,TGTGCCAGCAGCTTAGCTCCCGGGATCTACGAGCAGTACTTC
TRBV11-2,TRBJ2-2,.,.,CASSLEGVGGELFF,TGTGCCAGCAGCTTGGAGGGAGTCGGCGGGGAGCTGTTTTTT
TRBV10-2,TRBJ1-4,.,.,CASRPGGVDEKLFF,TGCGCCAGCAGACCCGGGGGTGTGGATGAAAAACTGTTTTTT
TRBV7-8,TRBJ1-5,.,.,CASSSGRGVGQPQHF,TGTGCCAGCAGTAGTGGGCGCGGGGTGGGTCAGCCCCAGCATTTT
TRBV11-2,TRBJ1-2,.,.,CASSFGGLRVHGYTF,TGTGCCAGCAGCTTCGGGGGGCTCCGTGTCCATGGCTACACCTTC
TRBV2,TRBJ1-5,.,.,CASKVEGGGQPQHF,TGTGCCAGCAAAGTTGAGGGGGGAGGCCAGCCCCAGCATTTT
TRBV10-3,TRBJ1-1,.,.,CAISRRTEAFF,TGTGCCATCAGTCGACGGACTGAAGCTTTCTTT
TRBV2,TRBJ1-1,few,TRBD1,CASSFTGGSTEAFF,TGTGCCAGCAGTTTCACAGGGGGGAGCACTGAAGCTTTCTTT
TRBV5-1,TRBJ2-2,few,.,CASSLRRVGTGELFF,TGCGCCAGCAGCTTGCGCAGGGTTGGGACCGGGGAGCTGTTTTTT
TRBV2,TRBJ1-1,few,.,CASSYSPGSITEAFF,TGTGCCAGCAGTTACTCACCGGGGAGCATCACTGAAGCTTTCTTT
TRBV29-1,TRBJ1-1,many,.,CSVDEGPNTEAFF,TGCAGCGTTGACGAGGGGCCGAACACTGAAGCTTTCTTT
TRBV7-9,TRBJ1-5,many,TRBD1,CASSLAGQGNQPQHF,TGTGCCAGCAGCTTAGCAGGACAGGGGAATCAGCCCCAGCATTTT
TRBV7-2,TRBJ2-7,few,TRBD1,CASSDRGQGTYEQYF,TGTGCCAGCAGCGATCGGGGACAGGGAACCTACGAGCAGTACTTC
TRBV9,TRBJ2-7,few,TRBD2,CASSVGGTRRGNYEQYF,TGTGCCAGCAGCGTAGGGGGGACTAGAAGAGGGAACTACGAGCAGTACTTC